Listed below are T cell receptor beta chains from one sample, sequenced in a study of T-cell reconstitution after alpha-beta-depleted transplantation in children. Each CDR3 protein gets one entry after TCRdb re-called the PCR reads with MiXCR. The data contain 450,000 to 600,000 distinct CDR3 sequences, roughly 18% of them singletons. Sequencing used PBMCs from the stem cell graft donor, obtained from the stem cell graft. The origin of the receptors is a human donor who donated a stem cell graft to a child with acute lymphoblastic leukemia. The CDR3 runs from the conserved cysteine through the conserved F or W. Each record gives: clone size, J gene, D gene, V gene, CDR3 protein, CDR3 DNA. A D gene is named only where the DNA matches it firmly. Where a row states a size, it is once, few, many or the class of an expanded clone; other rows omit it.

>NA|TRBJ2-3|TRBD1|TRBV20-1
CSAQNYRGADTQYF
TGCAGTGCTCAGAATTACAGGGGTGCAGATACGCAGTATTTT
>few|TRBJ2-7|TRBD2|TRBV15
CATSSSGSGYEQYF
TGTGCCACCAGCAGCAGCGGGAGTGGTTACGAGCAGTACTTC
>few|TRBJ2-1|NA|TRBV4-1
CASSQAVRRLNEQFF
TGCGCCAGCAGCCAAGCTGTGCGGCGGCTCAATGAGCAGTTCTTC
>NA|TRBJ2-1|TRBD2|TRBV2
CASSEGTSVYEQFF
TGTGCCAGCAGTGAAGGGACTAGCGTCTATGAGCAGTTCTTC
>many|TRBJ1-3|TRBD1|TRBV7-9
CASSPLDRDRDDGNTIYF
TGTGCCAGCAGCCCCTTAGATCGAGACAGGGATGATGGAAACACCATATATTTT
>NA|TRBJ1-5|NA|TRBV7-9
CASRIGDQPQHF
TGTGCCAGCAGGATCGGGGATCAGCCCCAGCATTTT
>few|TRBJ2-1|NA|TRBV7-3
CASSLISGAPSYNEQFF
TGTGCCAGCAGCTTAATCTCCGGGGCCCCCTCCTACAATGAGCAGTTCTTC
>NA|TRBJ2-7|NA|TRBV18
CASSPKKGRQYF
TGTGCCAGCTCACCAAAAAAGGGCCGGCAGTACTTC
>few|TRBJ2-1|TRBD2|TRBV29-1
CSVRFGLAGYNEQFF
TGCAGCGTGAGGTTCGGACTAGCGGGGTACAATGAGCAGTTCTTC
>few|TRBJ1-5|TRBD1|TRBV30
CAWSMTGGNQPQHF
TGTGCCTGGAGTATGACAGGGGGGAATCAGCCCCAGCATTTT
>NA|TRBJ1-2|TRBD1|TRBV7-9
CASSYGTANYGYTF
TGTGCCAGCAGCTACGGGACAGCCAACTATGGCTACACCTTC
>NA|TRBJ2-5|TRBD2|TRBV7-9
CASSFFPSTSGQETQYF
TGTGCCAGCAGCTTCTTCCCTTCCACTAGCGGACAAGAGACCCAGTACTTC
>NA|TRBJ1-1|NA|TRBV12-3/TRBV12-4
CATGRVQKNTEAFF
TGTGCCACCGGACGGGTCCAAAAGAACACTGAAGCTTTCTTT
>few|TRBJ2-1|TRBD2|TRBV12-3/TRBV12-4
CASSSSGSGSEQFF
TGTGCCAGCAGTTCTAGCGGGAGCGGCAGTGAGCAGTTCTTC
>few|TRBJ2-1|TRBD2|TRBV5-1
CASRRTGTSTNEQFF
TGCGCCAGCAGACGGACCGGGACTAGCACCAATGAGCAGTTCTTC
>few|TRBJ2-1|TRBD2|TRBV12-3/TRBV12-4
CASSPRTSGRPHEQFF
TGTGCCAGCAGTCCCCGGACTAGCGGGAGGCCTCATGAGCAGTTCTTC
>NA|TRBJ2-1|TRBD2|TRBV27
CASSPGLAGGPGQFF
TGTGCCAGCAGCCCAGGACTAGCGGGAGGGCCAGGGCAGTTCTTC
>NA|TRBJ2-1|NA|TRBV29-1
CRSPGGEQFF
TGCAGGTCACCGGGCGGTGAGCAGTTCTTC
>few|TRBJ2-1|NA|TRBV29-1
CSVDDTSSYNEQFF
TGCAGCGTTGATGATACGAGCTCCTACAATGAGCAGTTCTTC
>few|TRBJ1-1|NA|TRBV6-1
CASRRQVASYTEAFF
TGTGCCAGCAGGCGACAGGTCGCGTCCTACACTGAAGCTTTCTTT
>few|TRBJ2-1|TRBD1|TRBV3-1
CASSQDDRGPYNEQFF
TGTGCCAGCAGCCAAGACGACAGGGGGCCCTACAATGAGCAGTTCTTC
>once|TRBJ1-4|NA|TRBV18
CASSPGGAIGEKLFF
TGTGCCAGCTCACCTGGGGGGGCGATTGGCGAAAAACTGTTTTTT
>NA|TRBJ2-1|TRBD2|TRBV27
CASSSTGARLAGGKGNEQFF
TGTGCCAGCAGTTCGACAGGGGCCAGACTAGCGGGAGGGAAGGGCAATGAGCAGTTCTTC
>NA|TRBJ2-3|NA|TRBV5-1
CASSFVGLGGGDTQYF
TGCGCCAGCAGCTTCGTTGGACTGGGCGGAGGGGATACGCAGTATTTT
>few|TRBJ1-1|NA|TRBV5-1
CASSFPGKEYTEAFF
TGCGCCAGCAGCTTCCCCGGGAAGGAGTACACTGAAGCTTTCTTT
>few|TRBJ2-7|TRBD1|TRBV2
CASPDRVINSGYEQYF
TGTGCCAGCCCCGACAGGGTCATCAATAGTGGCTACGAGCAGTACTTC
>few|TRBJ2-7|TRBD2|TRBV20-1
CSADTSGSDEQYF
TGCAGTGCGGACACTAGCGGGAGTGACGAGCAGTACTTC
>NA|TRBJ2-4|TRBD2|TRBV24-1
CATRTRPANIQYF
TGTGCCACTAGGACTAGGCCTGCGAACATTCAGTACTTC
>NA|TRBJ2-6|TRBD1|TRBV4-2
CASSQEGDRGLAGANVLTF
TGTGCCAGCAGCCAAGAAGGGGACAGGGGGTTAGCTGGGGCCAACGTCCTGACTTTC
>few|TRBJ2-5|NA|TRBV2
CASREGDTTPRETQYF
TGTGCCAGCAGAGAGGGGGACACAACACCGAGAGAGACCCAGTACTTC
>NA|TRBJ2-3|TRBD2|TRBV6-2/TRBV6-3
CASSSLTSYTDTQYF
TGTGCCAGCAGTTCTCTGACTAGCTACACAGATACGCAGTATTTT
>few|TRBJ2-5|NA|TRBV5-1
CASSLEGNYQETQYF
TGCGCCAGCAGCTTGGAGGGCAACTACCAAGAGACCCAGTACTTC
>NA|TRBJ2-7|TRBD2|TRBV7-6
CASSLKPGGGLAGYEQYF
TGTGCCAGCAGCTTAAAGCCAGGGGGGGGACTAGCGGGATACGAGCAGTACTTC
>few|TRBJ2-1|NA|TRBV27
CASSSASYFYNEQFF
TGTGCCAGCAGTTCCGCCTCCTACTTCTACAATGAGCAGTTCTTC
>NA|TRBJ2-4|NA|TRBV5-1
CASSLGWTRENIQYF
TGCGCCAGCAGCTTGGGGTGGACCAGAGAAAACATTCAGTACTTC
>NA|TRBJ1-2|NA|TRBV27
CASSLSLPLFWSNRAIGYTF
TGTGCCAGCAGTTTATCCCTCCCACTGTTTTGGTCAAACAGAGCTATTGGCTACACCTTC
>few|TRBJ2-1|TRBD2|TRBV12-3/TRBV12-4
CASSRTSGNLVGYNEQFF
TGTGCCAGCAGCAGGACTAGCGGAAACCTCGTGGGATACAATGAGCAGTTCTTC
>NA|TRBJ2-3|NA|TRBV7-9
CASSFGQISTDTQYF
TGTGCCAGCAGCTTTGGCCAGATCAGCACAGATACGCAGTATTTT